These T cell receptor beta chains were read from a single sample in a study of CD8+CD57+ T cells in acquired aplastic anemia. MiXCR, applied by TCRdb to the reads, yields one record per CDR3 protein. The table includes hundreds of thousands of distinct CDR3 sequences, around 68% detected once. The sequenced material came from sorted CD4+, CD8+, or CD8+CD57+ T cells (not recorded which) from PBMCs. Source of these receptors: a human donor in good health, serving as a control. CDR3s include the opening cysteine and the closing phenylalanine or tryptophan. A D gene is named only where the DNA matches it firmly. Clone size is not always given. Where it is, it says once, few, many or a class for expanded clones.

cdr3_aa	cdr3_nt	cdr3_length	d_call	clone_size	v_call	j_call
CASSEIGAQYF	TGTGCCAGCAGTGAAATCGGGGCCCAGTACTTC	11	NA	many	TRBV2	TRBJ2-5
CASSQQTARQETQYF	TGTGCCAGCAGCCAGCAGACAGCGCGACAAGAGACCCAGTACTTC	15	NA	many	TRBV14	TRBJ2-5
CASSRGFGRTSTLHF	TGTGCCAGCAGCCGCGGATTCGGACGCACATCAACCCTCCACTTT	15	NA	NA	TRBV7-2	TRBJ1-6
CASSLNPYSSGSYNEQFF	TGTGCCAGCAGCTTAAACCCTTATTCTAGCGGTTCCTACAATGAGCAGTTCTTC	18	TRBD2	many	TRBV7-2	TRBJ2-1
CAWSLGRQFDEQFF	TGTGCCTGGAGCTTAGGACGGCAGTTCGATGAGCAGTTCTTC	14	NA	NA	TRBV29-1	TRBJ2-1
CAISQTGHTDTQYF	TGTGCCATCAGTCAGACGGGACACACAGATACGCAGTATTTT	14	NA	NA	TRBV10-3	TRBJ2-3
CASSRQGGLTGEYF	TGTGCCAGCAGCCGGCAGGGGGGTCTCACCGGCGAGTACTTC	14	NA	NA	TRBV2	TRBJ2-5
CASSPGRDGYSPLHF	TGTGCCAGCAGCCCAGGGCGGGACGGATATTCACCCCTCCACTTT	15	NA	NA	TRBV7-2	TRBJ1-6
CASSSSADGSTDTF	TGTGCCAGCAGCTCGTCGGCGGATGGGAGCACAGATACGTTC	14	NA	NA	TRBV7-2	TRBJ2-7
CASSLGDPSTEKQYF	TGTGCCAGCAGCTTGGGGGACCCGAGCACTGAAAAGCAGTATTTT	15	NA	NA	TRBV7-3	TRBJ2-3
CASSYSVGRGNTEAFF	TGTGCCAGCAGTTACTCTGTTGGTAGGGGTAACACTGAAGCTTTCTTT	16	NA	NA	TRBV6-2/TRBV6-3	TRBJ1-1
CAWSVPSAGSPYEQYF	TGTGCCTGGAGTGTACCTTCCGCGGGGAGCCCCTACGAGCAGTACTTC	16	NA	many	TRBV30	TRBJ2-7
CASSLVSGAYTDTQYF	TGTGCCAGCAGCTTAGTGAGCGGGGCGTACACAGATACGCAGTATTTT	16	TRBD2	NA	TRBV7-2	TRBJ2-3
CASSVGGGGAYGELFF	TGTGCCAGCAGCGTAGGCGGCGGGGGCGCCTACGGGGAGCTGTTTTTT	16	NA	many	TRBV9	TRBJ2-2
CASSFQRSGVGMQETQYF	TGTGCCAGCAGCTTTCAGCGGTCAGGCGTCGGTATGCAAGAGACCCAGTACTTC	18	NA	NA	TRBV11-2	TRBJ2-5
CASSRQHPGYGYTF	TGTGCCAGCAGCCGACAGCATCCTGGCTATGGCTACACCTTC	14	NA	NA	TRBV5-1	TRBJ1-2
CASTKPRGSSYENYF	TGTGCCAGCACCAAGCCCAGGGGGAGTTCCTACGAGAACTACTTC	15	TRBD1	NA	TRBV7-2	TRBJ2-7
CASTPGATGELFF	TGTGCCAGTACCCCAGGGGCCACCGGGGAGCTGTTTTTT	13	NA	NA	TRBV19	TRBJ2-2
CASSQGLAGYTF	TGCGCCAGCAGCCAAGGACTAGCGGGCTACACCTTC	12	NA	NA	TRBV4-3	TRBJ1-2
CASSWEVNTEAFF	TGTGCCAGCAGTTGGGAGGTGAACACTGAAGCTTTCTTT	13	NA	NA	TRBV12-5	TRBJ1-1
CASSGRAGSYALYF	TGTGCCAGCAGCGGGAGGGCAGGGTCCTACGCGCTGTACTTC	14	TRBD2	NA	TRBV2	TRBJ2-7
CASSYVTKDRPVSEQYF	TGTGCCAGCAGTTACGTGACCAAGGACAGGCCGGTGAGTGAGCAGTACTTC	17	TRBD1	NA	TRBV6-1	TRBJ2-7
CASSLPDRGLNTEAFF	TGTGCCAGCAGCTTACCGGACAGGGGGTTGAACACTGAAGCTTTCTTT	16	TRBD1	NA	TRBV13	TRBJ1-1
CAITGTGYGELCF	TGTGCCATCACAGGAACGGGGTACGGCGAGCTGTGCTTC	13	NA	NA	TRBV10-3	TRBJ2-7
CASSSYRGIDCGYTF	TGTGCCAGCAGTTCATACAGGGGGATCGACTGTGGCTACACCTTC	15	TRBD1	few	TRBV2	TRBJ1-2
CASSLREGDYEHTF	TGTGCCAGCAGCTTACGCGAGGGGGACTATGAGCACACCTTC	14	NA	NA	TRBV7-2	TRBJ2-1
CASSPGQGFGGELFF	TGTGCCAGCAGCCCCGGACAGGGTTTTGGCGGGGAGCTGTTTTTT	15	TRBD1	few	TRBV5-6	TRBJ2-2
CASSDGYGYTFDSF	NA	14	NA	NA	TRBV7-2	TRBJ2-1
CASSGKGTYEQYF	TGTGCCAGCAGTGGGAAGGGAACCTACGAGCAGTACTTC	13	NA	NA	TRBV12-3/TRBV12-4	TRBJ2-7
CASSLTSISSEQYF	TGTGCCAGCAGCTTAACCAGTATCTCCTCCGAGCAGTACTTC	14	NA	NA	TRBV9	TRBJ2-7
CASSPLAGLADNEQFF	TGTGCCAGCAGCCCACTTGCGGGACTCGCTGACAATGAGCAGTTCTTC	16	NA	NA	TRBV7-3	TRBJ2-1
CASTKWGSVNQPQHF	TGTGCCAGCACAAAATGGGGATCGGTCAATCAGCCCCAGCACTTT	15	NA	NA	TRBV7-8	TRBJ1-6
CASSRARGHESYFQHF	TGTGCCAGTAGTAGAGCCAGGGGGCACGAGTCCTACTTCCAGCACTTC	16	TRBD1	NA	TRBV19	TRBJ2-7
CASIVGETQYF	TGTGCCAGCATCGTGGGAGAGACCCAGTACTTC	11	NA	NA	TRBV6-1	TRBJ2-5
CASSLTGAEGYTF	TGTGCCAGCAGCCTCACGGGGGCAGAAGGCTACACCTTC	13	NA	few	TRBV2	TRBJ1-2
CASSLRPGPNSPLHF	TGTGCCAGCAGCTTACGTCCAGGGCCGAATTCACCCCTCCACTTT	15	NA	NA	TRBV11-1	TRBJ1-6
CASSLEWRRDEQYF	TGTGCCAGCAGCTTAGAATGGCGGAGGGACGAGCAGTACTTC	14	NA	NA	TRBV11-2	TRBJ2-7